One and the same sample provided the 5 T cell receptor beta chains below, sequenced in a study of monozygotic twins with inflammatory bowel disease. TCRdb reprocessed the 5' RACE reads, with one entry per CDR3 protein and no DNA. Listed are about 300,000 distinct CDR3 sequences; 5.5% to 6.5% falls within the top ten. The source material was blood. The receptor source for this set is a human donor with ulcerative colitis or Crohn's disease, or a healthy co-twin of an affected twin (not recorded which).

The genes are TRBV6-5 and TRBJ1-3; absent DNA, TCRdb's TRBD1 call cannot be checked. This CDR3 is built from 16 residues. Germline V gene sequence: CDR1 MNHEY, CDR2 SVGAGI. Here the CDR3 reads CASSYSGTGIGNTIYF.

V and J are TRBV6-2 or TRBV6-3 and TRBJ2-4; checking the TCRdb D call of TRBD2 is not possible without DNA. CDR1 is MNHEY, CDR2 SVGEGT, per germline. This CDR3 spans 15 amino acids. The CDR3 reads CASSYSGPSGNIQYF.

The J gene is TRBJ2-7, the V gene TRBV12-3 or TRBV12-4; TCRdb's assignment of TRBD1 cannot be checked, as there is no DNA. CDR3 length equals 13 residues. CDR3 region: CASRPGTANEQYF.

The CDR3 protein is CASSLGRTSNEQFF. The chain has TRBV7-2 and TRBJ2-1. Germline V gene lookup returns CDR1 SGHTA and CDR2 FQGNSA. The CDR3 sequence is 14 residues long.

This sequence joins TRBV12-3 or TRBV12-4 and TRBJ2-2; TCRdb's D call of TRBD1 is untestable without DNA. The CDR3 is 17 amino acids. CDR3: CASIRKTEYSNTGELFF.